This TCR beta chain was obtained from a study of beta chain features in type 1 diabetes. Markers CD45RO/CCR7/CD25/CD127/CD95/CD27 served to sort CD4+ naive, central memory, regulatory and stem cell-like memory cells. A few counts support this clone. The antigen remains unidentified. General study findings and limits: The analysis here could not establish whether HLA type shapes TCRB rearrangement. Within the patient group, naive, central memory and Treg TCRB repertoires appeared more similar to each other than within healthy donors.

The study reverse transcribed the entire isolated RNA, so it sequenced expressed TCRB transcripts. Some clones are missing from TCRdb's copy, which holds only in-frame ones; the method was immunoSEQ multiplex PCR. The data contain roughly 330,000 clones, 9.5% to 12% of them singletons. The receptor was derived from a woman in her twenties or thirties in good health. Sequenced: naive CD4+ T cells from blood.

The CDR3 spells CASSLAGGISDTQYF. The CDR3 coding sequence is TGTGCCAGCAGTTTAGCGGGAGGAATCTCAGATACGCAGTATTTT. V and J are TRBV28 and TRBJ2-3; TRBD2 matches at 8 bases. This CDR3 has 15 amino acids. V trimming: 2 bases; J trimming: 4 bases; junction bases outside the gene matches: 5. Germline V gene lookup returns CDR1 MDHEN and CDR2 SYDVKM.